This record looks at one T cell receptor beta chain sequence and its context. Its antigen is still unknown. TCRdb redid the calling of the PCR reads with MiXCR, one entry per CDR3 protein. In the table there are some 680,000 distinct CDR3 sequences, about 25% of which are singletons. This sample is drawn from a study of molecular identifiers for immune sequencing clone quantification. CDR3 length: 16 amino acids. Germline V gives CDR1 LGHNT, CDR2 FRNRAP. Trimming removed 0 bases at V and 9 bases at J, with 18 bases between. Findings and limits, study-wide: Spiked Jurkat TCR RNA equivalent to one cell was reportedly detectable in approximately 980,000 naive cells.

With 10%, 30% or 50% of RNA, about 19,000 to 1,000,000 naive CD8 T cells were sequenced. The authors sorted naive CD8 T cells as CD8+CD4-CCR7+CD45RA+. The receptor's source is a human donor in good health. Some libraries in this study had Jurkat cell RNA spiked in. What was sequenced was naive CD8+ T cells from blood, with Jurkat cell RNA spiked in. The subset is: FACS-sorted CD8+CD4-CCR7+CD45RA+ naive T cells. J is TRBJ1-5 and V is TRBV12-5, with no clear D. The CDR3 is CASGLVKADGYSPQHF. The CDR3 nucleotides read TGTGCTAGTGGTTTGGTAAAGGCGGATGGGTATTCGCCCCAGCATTTT.